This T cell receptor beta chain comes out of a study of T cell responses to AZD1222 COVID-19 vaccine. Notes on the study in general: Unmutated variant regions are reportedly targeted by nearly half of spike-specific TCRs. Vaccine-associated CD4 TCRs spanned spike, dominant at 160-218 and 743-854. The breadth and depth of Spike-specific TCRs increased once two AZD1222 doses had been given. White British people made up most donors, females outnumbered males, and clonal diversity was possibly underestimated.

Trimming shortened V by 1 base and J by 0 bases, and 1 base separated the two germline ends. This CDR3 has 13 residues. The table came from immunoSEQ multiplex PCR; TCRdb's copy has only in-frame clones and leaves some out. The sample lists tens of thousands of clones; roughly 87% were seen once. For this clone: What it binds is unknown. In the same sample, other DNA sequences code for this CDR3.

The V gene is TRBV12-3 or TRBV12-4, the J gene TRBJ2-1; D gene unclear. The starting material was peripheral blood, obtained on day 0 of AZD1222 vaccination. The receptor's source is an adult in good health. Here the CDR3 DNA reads TGTGCCAGCAGTTTAGGCTCCTACAATGAGCAGTTCTTC. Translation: CASSLGSYNEQFF.